This T cell receptor (beta chain) was found in a study of T cell responses to AZD1222 COVID-19 vaccine. The CDR3 extends over 14 amino acids. Unmatched junction bases numbered 10, after V lost 7 bases and J lost 4 bases. CDR1 and CDR2 (germline): SQVTM, ANQGSEA. Clones were sequenced by immunoSEQ multiplex PCR, and TCRdb holds only the in-frame ones, with some missing. The data contain roughly 100,000 clones, roughly nine tenths of them singletons. The clonotype originates from an adult in good health. This rearrangement joins TRBV29-1 to TRBJ2-7; 10 bases fit TRBD1. This specimen was peripheral blood, taken on day 0 of AZD1222 vaccination. CDR3 amino acids: CSARRQGAPYEQYF. The DNA for the CDR3 is TGCAGCGCCCGACGACAGGGGGCCCCTTACGAGCAGTACTTC.